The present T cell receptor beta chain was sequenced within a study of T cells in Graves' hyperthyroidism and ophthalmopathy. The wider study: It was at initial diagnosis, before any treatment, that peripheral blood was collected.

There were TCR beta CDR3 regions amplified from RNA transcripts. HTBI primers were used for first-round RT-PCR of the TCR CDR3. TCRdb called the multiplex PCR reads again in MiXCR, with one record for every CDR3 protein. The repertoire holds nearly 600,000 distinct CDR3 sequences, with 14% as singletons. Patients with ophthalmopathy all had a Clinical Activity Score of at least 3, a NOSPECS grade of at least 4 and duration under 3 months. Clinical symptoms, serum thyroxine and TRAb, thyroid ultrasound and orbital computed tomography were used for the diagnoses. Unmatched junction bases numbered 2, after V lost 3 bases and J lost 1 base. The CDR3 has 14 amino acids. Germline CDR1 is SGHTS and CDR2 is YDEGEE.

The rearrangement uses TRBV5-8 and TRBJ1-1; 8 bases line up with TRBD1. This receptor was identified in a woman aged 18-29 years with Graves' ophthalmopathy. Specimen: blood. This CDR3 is CASSWGTGNTEAFF. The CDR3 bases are TGTGCCAGCAGCTGGGGGACAGGGAACACTGAAGCTTTCTTT. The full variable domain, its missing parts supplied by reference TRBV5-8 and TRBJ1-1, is EAGVTQSPTHLIKTRGQQATLRCSPISGHTSVYWYQQALGLGLQFLLWYDEGEERNRGNFPPRFSGRQFPNYSSELNVNALELEDSALYLCASSWGTGNTEAFFGQGTRLTVV.